The clone carrying this T cell receptor beta chain was found many times. What it binds is unknown. TCRdb called the 5' RACE reads again in MiXCR, with one record for every CDR3 protein. The table shows fewer than 650,000 distinct CDR3 sequences, with about a fifth occurring only once. This sample is drawn from a study of T cells after yellow fever vaccination. Study conclusions and caveats: Weaker overall was a secondary response that nonetheless peaked faster, on day 5 versus 15. Abundant clonotypes (contaminants from the bulk population) could be present in FACS-sorted repertoires.

The V end lost 3 bases, the J end lost 2 bases, and 8 bases lay between the germline ends. The CDR3 loop spans 14 amino acids. Germline CDR1 SGHVS, CDR2 FNYEAQ. The sequenced sample was PBMCs, obtained roughly 20 days after the first yellow fever vaccination. This sequence joins TRBV7-6 and TRBJ1-3, with D tentatively TRBD1 (5 bases). The sequence came from a man aged 18 to 30 who received the YFV17D yellow fever vaccine. CDR3 sequence: CASSLRGAGNTIYF. As DNA, the CDR3 is TGTGCCAGCAGCTTGAGGGGAGCTGGAAACACCATATATTTT.